Following are 5 T cell receptor beta chains from one sample sequenced in a study of cytomegalovirus exposure and HLA in healthy donors. A multiplex PCR was run with 60 Vbeta primers and 13 Jbeta primers. Generated by immunoSEQ multiplex PCR, the TCRdb table keeps only in-frame clones and is missing some. In the table there are about 170,000 clones, about 65% of which are singletons. Sequenced material: PBMCs. The receptor source for this set is a man aged 40-50 years in good health and CMV-seropositive.

The chain recombines TRBV6-5 with TRBJ2-7; TRBD1 matches 9 bases. With V trimmed by 6 bases and J by 4 bases, 7 bases remained unmatched. Germline values: CDR1 MNHEY, CDR2 SVGAGI. This CDR3 spans 14 amino acids. CDR3 loop: CASRPGQGHYEQYF. CDR3 DNA: TGTGCCAGCAGGCCGGGACAGGGACATTACGAGCAGTACTTC.

A note on this clone: At the DNA level, this CDR3 is encoded by other sequences in the same sample as well. The J gene is TRBJ1-1, the V gene TRBV6-6; 9 bases align to TRBD1. J lost 4 bases, V lost 10 bases, and 4 bases had no gene match. Germline V gives CDR1 MNHNY, CDR2 SVGAGI (reference sequence). The CDR3 has 12 amino acids. The CDR3 spells CATSTGGTEAFF. The CDR3 DNA follows: TGTGCCACCTCGACAGGGGGCACTGAAGCTTTCTTT.

This chain links TRBV6-1 with TRBJ2-7, with 10 bases lining up with TRBD1. Losses at the gene ends were 7 bases for V and 2 bases for J; bases not matched to a gene: 5. Germline CDR1 reads MNHNS; CDR2 reads SASEGT. This CDR3 has 14 residues. The CDR3 DNA is TGTGCCAGCAAGCCGGGACAGGGGCCCTACGAGCAGTACTTC. Its translation is CASKPGQGPYEQYF.

A word on this clone: Other DNA sequences within the sample encode an identical CDR3. The chain carries TRBV5-4 and TRBJ2-5; 7 nucleotides line up with TRBD2. Trimming took 4 bases from V and 7 from J; bases not matched to a gene: 10. Germline V gene sequence: CDR1 SGHNT, CDR2 YYREEE (reference sequence). The length of the CDR3 is 14 residues. CDR3 DNA: TGTGCCAGCAGCCTTGGGAGGGCCGGGGGGACCCAGTACTTC. This encodes CASSLGRAGGTQYF.

The CDR3 spells CASSQAWGGEQFF. In DNA, the CDR3 is TGCGCCAGCAGCCAAGCCTGGGGGGGTGAGCAGTTCTTC. The V gene is TRBV4-3, the J gene TRBJ2-1; 7 bases are shared with TRBD2. V dropped 1 base and J dropped 9; count of bases not matched to a gene: 3. There are 13 residues in the CDR3. CDR1 and CDR2 from the germline V gene are LGHNA and YSLEER.